Listed below are T cell receptor beta chains from one sample, sequenced in a study of control samples from healthy donors and cancer patients. The data were produced by immunoSEQ multiplex PCR, yet TCRdb's version contains in-frame clones alone and is incomplete. The table shows some 130,000 clones, with around nine tenths occurring only once. The sequencing sample was made of blood. Receptors originate from a woman aged 25 to 39 in good health. The CDR3 runs from the conserved cysteine through the conserved F or W. Each record gives: V gene, J gene, clone size, D gene, CDR3 DNA, CDR3 protein. The D gene is left open where the match is weak. The size field is filled for only some rows; it gives once, few, many or a size class.

v_gene: TRBV2
j_gene: TRBJ2-5
abundance: .
d_gene: TRBD2
CDR3nt: TGTGCCAGCAGTGGCGCGGCGGGAGAAAAAGAGACCCAGTACTTC
CDR3aa: CASSGAAGEKETQYF

v_gene: TRBV20-1
j_gene: TRBJ2-2
abundance: .
d_gene: .
CDR3nt: TGCAGTGCTGGTGGACTGCAGGACACCGGGGAGCTGTTTTTT
CDR3aa: CSAGGLQDTGELFF

v_gene: TRBV19
j_gene: TRBJ2-5
abundance: .
d_gene: .
CDR3nt: TGTGCCAGTAAGCTCGAGGGCGGGATTGAGACCCAGTACTTC
CDR3aa: CASKLEGGIETQYF

v_gene: TRBV3-1/TRBV3-2
j_gene: TRBJ2-2
abundance: .
d_gene: TRBD2
CDR3nt: TGTGCCAGCAGCCAAGGTCGAGTACTAGCGGTTAACGGGGAGCTGTTTTTT
CDR3aa: CASSQGRVLAVNGELFF

v_gene: TRBV3-1/TRBV3-2
j_gene: TRBJ1-3
abundance: once
d_gene: .
CDR3nt: TGTGCCAGCAGCCAAGTGACCAGCTCTGGAAACACCATATATTTT
CDR3aa: CASSQVTSSGNTIYF

v_gene: TRBV24-1
j_gene: TRBJ2-1
abundance: .
d_gene: TRBD2
CDR3nt: TGTGCCACCAGTGATTTCGGGAGGGGTTCGGAAAATGAGCAGTTCTTC
CDR3aa: CATSDFGRGSENEQFF

v_gene: TRBV3-1/TRBV3-2
j_gene: TRBJ1-5
abundance: .
d_gene: TRBD1
CDR3nt: TGTGCCAGCAGCTCCGGGACAGCGGCTAATCAGCCCCAGCATTTT
CDR3aa: CASSSGTAANQPQHF

v_gene: TRBV29-1
j_gene: TRBJ2-1
abundance: .
d_gene: .
CDR3nt: TGCAGCGTCGGGGACCCTTTATCCTACAATGAGCAGTTCTTC
CDR3aa: CSVGDPLSYNEQFF

v_gene: TRBV6-1
j_gene: TRBJ2-3
abundance: .
d_gene: .
CDR3nt: TGTGCCAGCAGTGAAAGGTGGGGCACAGATACGCAGTATTTT
CDR3aa: CASSERWGTDTQYF

v_gene: TRBV19
j_gene: TRBJ2-5
abundance: .
d_gene: .
CDR3nt: TGTGCCAGTGGGGATCGCCGCGGGGAGACCCAGTACTTC
CDR3aa: CASGDRRGETQYF

v_gene: TRBV10-3
j_gene: TRBJ2-7
abundance: .
d_gene: TRBD2
CDR3nt: TGTGCCATCAGTGATCTCCCCGGGGGGAGTGCCGAGCAGTACTTC
CDR3aa: CAISDLPGGSAEQYF

v_gene: TRBV5-8
j_gene: TRBJ1-2
abundance: .
d_gene: TRBD1
CDR3nt: TGTGCCAGCAGCTTGGGACAGGGAGGATATGGCTACACCTTC
CDR3aa: CASSLGQGGYGYTF

v_gene: TRBV19
j_gene: TRBJ1-2
abundance: .
d_gene: .
CDR3nt: TGTGCCAGTAGTATTAATTCCGGGGGCCATGGCTACACCTTC
CDR3aa: CASSINSGGHGYTF

v_gene: TRBV6-5
j_gene: TRBJ2-5
abundance: .
d_gene: .
CDR3nt: TGTGCCAGCACCAAACAGGGAGGGGAGACCCAGTACTTC
CDR3aa: CASTKQGGETQYF

v_gene: TRBV2
j_gene: TRBJ1-3
abundance: .
d_gene: TRBD1
CDR3nt: TGTGCCAGCAGTGAAGACAGGGGGAACGCCATATATTTT
CDR3aa: CASSEDRGNAIYF

v_gene: TRBV19
j_gene: TRBJ1-5
abundance: .
d_gene: .
CDR3nt: TGTGCCAGTAGTATCTTGATGGCCAATCAGCCCCAGCATTTT
CDR3aa: CASSILMANQPQHF

v_gene: TRBV5-1
j_gene: TRBJ1-1
abundance: .
d_gene: .
CDR3nt: TGCGCCAGCAGCTTGGTTCAGGGCGGGGGCACTGAAGCTTTCTTT
CDR3aa: CASSLVQGGGTEAFF

v_gene: TRBV5-1
j_gene: TRBJ2-2
abundance: .
d_gene: .
CDR3nt: TGCGCCAGCAGACCGACGGGACTGAACACCGGGGAGCTGTTTTTT
CDR3aa: CASRPTGLNTGELFF

v_gene: TRBV29-1
j_gene: TRBJ2-1
abundance: .
d_gene: .
CDR3nt: TGCAGCGCCGCGAGCTCCTACAATGAGCAGTTCTTC
CDR3aa: CSAASSYNEQFF

v_gene: TRBV3-1/TRBV3-2
j_gene: TRBJ2-2
abundance: .
d_gene: TRBD1
CDR3nt: TGTGCCAGCAGCCAAGGGCGATGGGACAGGGGTAACACCGGGGAGCTGTTTTTT
CDR3aa: CASSQGRWDRGNTGELFF

v_gene: TRBV30
j_gene: TRBJ2-1
abundance: .
d_gene: TRBD2
CDR3nt: TGTGCCTGGAGTTCATTAGCGGGGAATGAGCAGTTCTTC
CDR3aa: CAWSSLAGNEQFF

v_gene: TRBV25-1
j_gene: TRBJ2-5
abundance: .
d_gene: .
CDR3nt: TGTGCCAGCACCCCTATTGGAGGCCAAGAGACCCAGTACTTC
CDR3aa: CASTPIGGQETQYF

v_gene: TRBV2
j_gene: TRBJ2-7
abundance: .
d_gene: TRBD2
CDR3nt: TGTGCCAGCAGTGCCGAGGGTCTAGCGGGCTACGAGCAGTACTTC
CDR3aa: CASSAEGLAGYEQYF

v_gene: TRBV6-5
j_gene: TRBJ1-3
abundance: .
d_gene: .
CDR3nt: TGTGCCAGCAATTCGGGGGCAGTTGGAAACACCATATATTTT
CDR3aa: CASNSGAVGNTIYF

v_gene: TRBV29-1
j_gene: TRBJ2-1
abundance: .
d_gene: TRBD2
CDR3nt: TGCAGCGTAGGGACTAGCGGGGGCTACAATGAGCAGTTCTTC
CDR3aa: CSVGTSGGYNEQFF

v_gene: TRBV3-1/TRBV3-2
j_gene: TRBJ2-1
abundance: .
d_gene: TRBD2
CDR3nt: TGTGCCAGCAGCCAAGACCTAGCGGGAGGTAATGAGCAGTTCTTC
CDR3aa: CASSQDLAGGNEQFF

v_gene: TRBV28
j_gene: TRBJ2-3
abundance: .
d_gene: .
CDR3nt: TGTGCCAGCAGCCCGTCCCGGAGCACAGATACGCAGTATTTT
CDR3aa: CASSPSRSTDTQYF

v_gene: TRBV6-2/TRBV6-3
j_gene: TRBJ2-5
abundance: .
d_gene: TRBD1
CDR3nt: TGTGCCAGCAGTTCGTCGACAGGGGGGAAAGAGACCCAGTACTTC
CDR3aa: CASSSSTGGKETQYF

v_gene: TRBV5-1
j_gene: TRBJ1-4
abundance: .
d_gene: .
CDR3nt: TGCGCCAGCAGCTTTAATCAGGGGAATGAAAAACTGTTTTTT
CDR3aa: CASSFNQGNEKLFF

v_gene: TRBV19
j_gene: TRBJ2-7
abundance: .
d_gene: TRBD1
CDR3nt: TGTGCCAGTACAAGGGACAGGGGCACCGAGCAGTACTTC
CDR3aa: CASTRDRGTEQYF

v_gene: TRBV7-3
j_gene: TRBJ2-1
abundance: .
d_gene: TRBD2
CDR3nt: TGTGCCAGCAGCTTAGGACTAGCCGATCCCTACAATGAGCAGTTCTTC
CDR3aa: CASSLGLADPYNEQFF

v_gene: TRBV13
j_gene: TRBJ2-1
abundance: .
d_gene: TRBD2
CDR3nt: TGTGCCAGCAGCCGGGGACTAGCGGGAAACAATGAGCAGTTCTTC
CDR3aa: CASSRGLAGNNEQFF

v_gene: TRBV5-6
j_gene: TRBJ1-6
abundance: .
d_gene: TRBD1
CDR3nt: TGTGCCAGCAGGCGTACGACAGGGTCATGGAGCTCCTATAATTCACCCCTCCACTTT
CDR3aa: CASRRTTGSWSSYNSPLHF

v_gene: TRBV10-2
j_gene: TRBJ2-5
abundance: .
d_gene: TRBD2
CDR3nt: TGCGCCAGCAGTGCGCTACTAGCGGGAGGGTACCAAGAGACCCAGTACTTC
CDR3aa: CASSALLAGGYQETQYF

v_gene: TRBV2
j_gene: TRBJ1-3
abundance: .
d_gene: .
CDR3nt: TGTGCCAGCAGTGATGAGGCACCTGCTGGAAACACCATATATTTT
CDR3aa: CASSDEAPAGNTIYF

v_gene: TRBV5-4
j_gene: TRBJ1-1
abundance: .
d_gene: .
CDR3nt: TGTGCCAGCAGCGAGTCGGGGGGAAGCGGGGTCACTGAAGCTTTCTTT
CDR3aa: CASSESGGSGVTEAFF

v_gene: TRBV7-2
j_gene: TRBJ2-1
abundance: .
d_gene: .
CDR3nt: TGTGCCAGCAGCTTTTCGCAGGTTGGGGACAATGAGCAGTTCTTC
CDR3aa: CASSFSQVGDNEQFF

v_gene: TRBV18
j_gene: TRBJ2-3
abundance: .
d_gene: .
CDR3nt: TGTGCCAGCTCACTATCGGACGCCCAGGTGGATACGCAGTATTTT
CDR3aa: CASSLSDAQVDTQYF